The source of this T cell receptor beta chain is a study of regulatory T cells in long-lasting Graves disease. Overall study findings and caveats: There were preferences for TRBV28, TRBJ1-2 and TRBJ2-5 in persistent disease.

This clonotype has at least ten counts. The target antigen is unknown. Time point of the sample: newly diagnosed GD, antithyroid drugs for less than 3 months. Construction of the TCR library relied on RNA isolated from PBMCs. V was trimmed by 0 bases and J by 13 bases, leaving 15 bases between them. This CDR3 is built from 13 residues. The germline CDR1 and CDR2 sequences are SGHAT and FQNNGV. CDR3-region Arm-PCR and iRepertoire HTBI primers produced the TCR beta libraries. MiXCR, run by TCRdb on the multiplex PCR reads, gives a single entry per CDR3 protein. The sample consists of 550,000 or so distinct CDR3 sequences, around 13% of them appearing once. This sample also appeared in a second study, on T cells in Graves' hyperthyroidism and ophthalmopathy.

J is TRBJ1-2 and V is TRBV11-2; D is ambiguous. This TCR was sampled from a woman aged 25-40 years with Graves disease. The source material was peripheral blood mononuclear cells (PBMCs), sampled at new diagnosis, from a patient treated with antithyroid drugs. For the CDR3, the DNA is TGTGCCAGCAGCTTAGAATATAATTGGAACTTCACCTTC. This codes for CASSLEYNWNFTF. Full variable domain (outside the CDR3, taken from reference TRBV11-2 and TRBJ1-2): EAGVAQSPRYKIIEKRQSVAFWCNPISGHATLYWYQQILGQGPKLLIQFQNNGVVDDSQLPKDRFSAERLKGVDSTLKIQPAKLEDSAVYLCASSLEYNWNFTFGSGTRLTVV.